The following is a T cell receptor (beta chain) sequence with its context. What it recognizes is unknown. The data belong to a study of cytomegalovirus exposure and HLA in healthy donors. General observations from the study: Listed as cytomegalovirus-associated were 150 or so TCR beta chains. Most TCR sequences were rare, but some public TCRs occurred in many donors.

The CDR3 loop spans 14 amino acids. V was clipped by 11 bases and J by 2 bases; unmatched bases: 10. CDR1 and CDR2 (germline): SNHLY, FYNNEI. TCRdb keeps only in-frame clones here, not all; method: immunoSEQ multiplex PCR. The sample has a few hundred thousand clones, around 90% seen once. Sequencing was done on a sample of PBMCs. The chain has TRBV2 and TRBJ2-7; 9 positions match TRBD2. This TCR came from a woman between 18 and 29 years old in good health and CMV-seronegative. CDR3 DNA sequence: TGTGCCGGGCAGACTAGCGGAAAAACCTACGAGCAGTACTTC. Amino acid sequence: CAGQTSGKTYEQYF.